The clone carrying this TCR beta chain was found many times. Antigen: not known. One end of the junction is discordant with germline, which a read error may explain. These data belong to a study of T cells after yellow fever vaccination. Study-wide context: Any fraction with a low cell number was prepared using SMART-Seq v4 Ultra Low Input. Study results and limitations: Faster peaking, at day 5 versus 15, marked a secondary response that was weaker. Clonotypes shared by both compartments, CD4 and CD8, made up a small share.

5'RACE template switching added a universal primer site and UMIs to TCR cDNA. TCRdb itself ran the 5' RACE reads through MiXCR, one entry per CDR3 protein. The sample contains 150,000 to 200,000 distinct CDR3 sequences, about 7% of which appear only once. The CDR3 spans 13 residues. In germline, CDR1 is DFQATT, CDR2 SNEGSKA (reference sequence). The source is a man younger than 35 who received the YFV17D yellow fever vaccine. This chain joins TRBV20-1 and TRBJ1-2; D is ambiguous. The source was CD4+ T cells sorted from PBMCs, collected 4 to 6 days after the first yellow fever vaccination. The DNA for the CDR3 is TGCAGTGCTAGAGACTCTCGGTTCCCCTCCTCAGACTTC. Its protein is CSARDSRFPSSDF.